This T cell receptor beta chain was observed in a study of early T cells in non-severe SARS-CoV-2 infection. Individually, cDNA molecules had unique molecular identifiers attached to them. MiXCR was run by TCRdb on the 5' RACE reads, yielding one entry per CDR3 protein. The sample lists more than 65,000 distinct CDR3 sequences; approximately 12% were seen once. Germline values: CDR1 SNHLY, CDR2 FYNNEI. This CDR3 region has 10 residues. The V end was cut by 9 bases, the J end by 10 bases, with 12 bases between. The source is an adult who was a healthcare worker with PCR-confirmed SARS-CoV-2 infection or an uninfected control (not recorded which). J is TRBJ1-1 and V is TRBV2; D unclear. Input material: whole blood. In nucleotides, the CDR3 is TGTGCCAGTCAAGCACTCGGAGCTTTCTTT. It specifies CASQALGAFF.